A single sample is the source of the 17 T cell receptor beta chains below, sequenced in a study of T cell clones after liver transplantation. The assay was immunoSEQ multiplex PCR, and TCRdb's table has in-frame clones only and misses some. In the table there are under 20,000 clones, approximately 92% of which are singletons. The starting material was CD8+ T cells from blood, obtained roughly 3.5 years after liver transplant. All receptors derive from a human patient who received a liver transplant. A share of the T cells may be of graft donor origin.

V gene TRBV19 combines with J gene TRBJ1-5; 8 nucleotides match TRBD1. V lost 4 bases, J lost 3 bases, and 11 bases stayed unmatched. From germline, CDR1 is LNHDA and CDR2 SQIVND (reference sequence). The CDR3 covers 17 residues. The CDR3, as DNA: TGTGCCAGTAGTACGGGACAGGTCTCGCTTTTCAATCAGCCCCAGCATTTT. Translating gives CASSTGQVSLFNQPQHF.

This rearrangement joins TRBV19 to TRBJ2-3; D is undetermined. V lost 3 bases and J lost 3, with 13 bases in between. This CDR3 comprises 15 residues. The germline V gene encodes CDR1 LNHDA and CDR2 SQIVND (reference sequence). In DNA, the CDR3 is TGTGCCAGTAGTATTGGTGGATGGGGTACAGATACGCAGTATTTT. Its protein product is CASSIGGWGTDTQYF. The whole variable domain, remainder taken from reference TRBV19 and TRBJ2-3, is DGGITQSPKYLFRKEGQNVTLSCEQNLNHDAMYWYRQDPGQGLRLIYYSQIVNDFQKGDIAEGYSVSREKKESFPLTVTSAQKNPTAFYLCASSIGGWGTDTQYFGPGTRLTVL.

The gene calls are TRBV5-6 and TRBJ1-4; TRBD1 aligns across 7 bases. With 3 bases clipped from V and 10 bases from J, the junction kept 3 bases outside the gene matches. The CDR3 consists of 12 residues. Per the germline V gene, CDR1 is SGHDT and CDR2 is YYEEEE. The chain's CDR3 is CASSSQGGKLFF. The DNA of the CDR3 is TGTGCCAGCAGCTCCCAGGGGGGAAAACTGTTTTTT.

The V call is TRBV7-9, the J call TRBJ2-7; D gene unclear. The ends were cut back, 0 bases at V and 2 bases at J, with 8 bases in the middle. Germline-derived CDR1 and CDR2 are SEHNR and FQNEAQ (reference sequence). The CDR3 consists of 14 residues. The CDR3 DNA reads TGTGCCAGCAGCTTAGCGGAAAAACCCTACGAGCAGTACTTC. Protein sequence: CASSLAEKPYEQYF. Using reference TRBV7-9 and TRBJ2-7 for the parts outside the CDR3, the full variable domain is DTGVSQNPRHKITKRGQNVTFRCDPISEHNRLYWYRQTLGQGPEFLTYFQNEAQLEKSRLLSDRFSAERPKGSFSTLEIQRTEQGDSAMYLCASSLAEKPYEQYFGPGTRLTVT.

The count of this clone is one. The V call is TRBV4-3, the J call TRBJ2-1, with 8 bases matching TRBD2. The CDR3 is made up of 16 amino acids. V shed 0 bases and J 7 bases; nucleotides not matched to a gene: 8. The germline V gene encodes CDR1 LGHNA and CDR2 YSLEER. Written as DNA, the CDR3 is TGCGCCAGCAGCCAAGAGTACGAGCGGGAGCTGAATGAGCAGTTCTTC. As protein: CASSQEYERELNEQFF.

The V gene is TRBV6-5, the J gene TRBJ1-1, with TRBD1 as a possible D gene (5 bases). CDR1 and CDR2 from the germline V gene are MNHEY and SVGAGI. The length of the CDR3 is 14 residues. Trimming stripped 0 bases from V and 6 bases from J, with 11 bases between. In nucleotides, the CDR3 is TGTGCCAGCAGTTACTCTGGAGGGGAACCTGAAGCTTTCTTT. Protein: CASSYSGGEPEAFF.

The chain links TRBV10-2 to TRBJ2-2; TRBD1 might be the D (6 bases). Trimming shortened V by 5 bases and J by 1 base, and 14 bases separated the two germline ends. Germline CDR1 is WSHSY and CDR2 is SAAADI. This CDR3 is built from 16 residues. The CDR3 protein is CASSTGDTENTGELFF. CDR3 bases: TGCGCCAGCAGTACTGGGGACACAGAGAACACCGGGGAGCTGTTTTTT.

The DNA for the CDR3 is TGTGCCAGCAGGCTAGCGGACACAGATACGCAGTATTTT. Its protein is CASRLADTDTQYF. The chain links TRBV28 to TRBJ2-3; 7 bases match TRBD2. The CDR3 extends over 13 amino acids. Germline-derived CDR1 and CDR2 are MDHEN and SYDVKM. Trimming removed 6 bases from V and 2 bases from J; junction bases left unmatched: 2.

The chain couples TRBV19 to TRBJ2-5; 9 nucleotides line up with TRBD2. The CDR3 length is 16 residues. Looked up from germline, CDR1 is LNHDA and CDR2 is SQIVND (reference sequence). The J segment lost 5 bases and the V segment lost 5 bases, leaving 12 bases of the junction unmatched. The CDR3 nucleotides read TGTGCCAGTAGTTCCCTACTAGGCGGGGGGGCGGAGACCCAGTACTTC. Amino acids: CASSSLLGGGAETQYF.

This clone has more than one count but fewer than ten. The chain recombines TRBV4-1 with TRBJ1-2; 7 bases are shared with TRBD1. CDR1 and CDR2 (germline): MGHRA, YSYEKL. The junction had 8 bases not matched to a gene; V was cut back by 3 bases and J by 4 bases. CDR3 size: 15 residues. The CDR3 protein is CASSHPGQVSYGYTF. The CDR3 coding sequence is TGCGCCAGCAGCCACCCTGGACAGGTTTCCTATGGCTACACCTTC.

The J gene is TRBJ1-5, the V gene TRBV4-1, with TRBD1 matching 9 bases. CDR1 MGHRA and CDR2 YSYEKL come from the germline V gene. This CDR3 has 17 amino acids. Trimming at V came to 0 bases and at J to 4 bases, leaving 7 bases not matched to a gene. CDR3 loop: CASSQDGGQGFNQPQHF. The CDR3 bases are TGCGCCAGCAGCCAAGATGGGGGACAGGGCTTTAATCAGCCCCAGCATTTT.

The V call is TRBV7-8, the J call TRBJ1-2; TRBD1 aligns across 9 bases. V trimming: 5 bases; J trimming: 6 bases; junction bases outside the gene matches: 7. Germline V gene lookup returns CDR1 SGHVS and CDR2 FQNEAQ. The CDR3 covers 14 residues. CDR3 region: CASSLGTGLDGYTF. CDR3 in DNA: TGTGCCAGCAGCCTAGGGACAGGGCTCGATGGCTACACCTTC.

V and J are TRBV11-2 and TRBJ2-1, with TRBD2 matching 14 bases. CDR3 length: 17 residues. Germline CDR1 SGHAT, CDR2 FQNNGV. J gave up 7 bases and V 0 bases, and 5 bases lay outside the gene matches. CDR3 region: CASSLEGLAGEGNEQFF. In nucleotides, the CDR3 is TGTGCCAGCAGCTTAGAGGGACTAGCGGGAGAGGGAAATGAGCAGTTCTTC. The full variable domain, rest sourced from reference TRBV11-2 and TRBJ2-1, is EAGVAQSPRYKIIEKRQSVAFWCNPISGHATLYWYQQILGQGPKLLIQFQNNGVVDDSQLPKDRFSAERLKGVDSTLKIQPAKLEDSAVYLCASSLEGLAGEGNEQFFGPGTRLTVL.

The chain joins TRBV7-6 to TRBJ2-7; a weak D match, TRBD2 (6 bases). Germline V CDR1 and CDR2: SGHVS, FNYEAQ. The CDR3 runs to 15 residues. With 6 bases removed from V and 6 bases from J, the gap between germline ends came to 21 bases. CDR3 amino acids: CASRQLAEFLREQYF. CDR3 DNA sequence: TGTGCCAGCAGGCAATTAGCGGAGTTCCTTCGCGAGCAGTACTTC.

This sequence joins TRBV27 and TRBJ1-1; D might be TRBD1 (6 bases). Trimming removed 1 base from V and 5 bases from J, with 8 bases in between. Per the germline V gene, CDR1 is MNHEY and CDR2 is SMNVEV (reference sequence). The CDR3 sequence is 13 residues long. The chain's CDR3 is CASSLFRGTEAFF. CDR3 bases: TGTGCCAGCAGTTTATTTAGGGGGACTGAAGCTTTCTTT.

This chain joins TRBV29-1 and TRBJ2-7; D is ambiguous. The length of the CDR3 is 12 residues. Trimming removed 6 bases at V and 2 bases at J, with 11 bases between. In germline, CDR1 is SQVTM, CDR2 ANQGSEA. The CDR3 spells CSVGPTTYEQYF. The CDR3 DNA is TGCAGCGTAGGGCCCACGACCTACGAGCAGTACTTC.

By share, this clone counts as large. The rearrangement uses TRBV4-3 and TRBJ1-1; D ambiguous. From germline, CDR1 is LGHNA and CDR2 YSLEER. This CDR3 comprises 13 residues. V was shortened by 5 bases and J by 2 bases, with 9 bases between the two germline ends. CDR3: CASSFSVNTEAFF. CDR3 nucleotide sequence: TGCGCCAGCAGCTTTTCGGTAAACACTGAAGCTTTCTTT.